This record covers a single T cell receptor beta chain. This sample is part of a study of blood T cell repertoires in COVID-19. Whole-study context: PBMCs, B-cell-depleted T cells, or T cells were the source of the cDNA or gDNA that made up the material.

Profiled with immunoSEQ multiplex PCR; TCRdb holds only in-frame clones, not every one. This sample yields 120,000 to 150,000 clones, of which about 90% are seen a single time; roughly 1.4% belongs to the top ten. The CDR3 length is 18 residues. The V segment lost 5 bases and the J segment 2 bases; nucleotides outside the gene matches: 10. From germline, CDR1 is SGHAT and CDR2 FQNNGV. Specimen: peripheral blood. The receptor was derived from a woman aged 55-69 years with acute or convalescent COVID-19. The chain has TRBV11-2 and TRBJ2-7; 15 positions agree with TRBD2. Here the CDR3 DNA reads TGTGCCAGCAGCGCTGGGACTAGCGGGGGGTACCTCACCTACGAGCAGTACTTC. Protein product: CASSAGTSGGYLTYEQYF.